This is a list of T cell receptor beta chains from one sample in a study of blood T cells in healthy people across ages. One entry per CDR3 protein results from TCRdb running MiXCR on the 5' RACE reads. This sample yields about 680,000 distinct CDR3 sequences, of which 45% to 50% are seen a single time; roughly 34% belongs to the top ten. What was sequenced was blood. All receptors come from an older woman in good health. The CDR3 runs from the conserved cysteine through the conserved F or W. Each record gives: D gene, V gene, J gene, CDR3 protein. D genes are given only for firm matches.

NA	TRBV29-1	TRBJ2-7	CSVEDLAGTYEQYF
NA	TRBV12-3/TRBV12-4	TRBJ1-1	CASSLIRGAFF
NA	TRBV11-2	TRBJ2-2	CASSLNLAGPGTGELFF
TRBD2	TRBV29-1	TRBJ2-5	CSARSGKQATQYF
NA	TRBV29-1	TRBJ2-5	CSVAGQIETQYF
NA	TRBV7-2	TRBJ2-5	CASSLAGLVSTQYF
TRBD2	TRBV27	TRBJ2-7	CASSFRLAGAGEQYF
NA	TRBV3-1	TRBJ2-1	CASSQGPRPYNEQFF
TRBD1	TRBV7-2	TRBJ1-3	CASSLDRTGGGNTIYF
NA	TRBV20-1	TRBJ2-7	CSASESPGVGEQYF
NA	TRBV12-5	TRBJ2-2	CASAHGSVTGELFF
NA	TRBV4-3	TRBJ2-7	CASSQDDSSYEQYF
NA	TRBV2	TRBJ2-7	CASRKRAETYEQYF
NA	TRBV12-3/TRBV12-4	TRBJ2-3	CASSPGSPGDTQYF
NA	TRBV14	TRBJ2-2	CASSLLNVGELFF
TRBD1	TRBV28	TRBJ2-2	CASSLPDRGRTGELFF
NA	TRBV20-1	TRBJ1-1	CSANWGGAFF
NA	TRBV5-1	TRBJ2-7	CASSFPFDEQYF
NA	TRBV10-3	TRBJ2-1	CAISEGTGNEQFF
TRBD2	TRBV4-2	TRBJ2-3	CASSQAGGDQDTQYF
TRBD2	TRBV20-1	TRBJ2-5	CGASGDLAGAGETQYF
NA	TRBV7-8	NA	CASSGRQPGETQYF
NA	TRBV9	TRBJ2-7	CASSAGAEAYEQYF
NA	TRBV29-1	TRBJ2-3	CSVVGGLHTDTQYF
NA	TRBV10-3	TRBJ2-7	CAIAGQGYEQYF
NA	TRBV3-1	TRBJ2-5	CTSSQETVSQETQYF
TRBD1	TRBV30	TRBJ1-1	CAWSQGGNTEAFF
NA	TRBV18	NA	CASSPGRDETQYF
TRBD1	TRBV27	NA	CASSRHGTVYEQYF
NA	TRBV28	TRBJ2-1	CASMGRGGEQFF
NA	TRBV3-1	TRBJ2-2	CASSQGDHGELFF
TRBD2	TRBV13	TRBJ2-1	CASSLATSGRSHEQFF
NA	TRBV4-3	TRBJ1-2	CASSQDPSGNYGYTF
NA	TRBV4-1	TRBJ2-7	CASSQGGQGREQYF
TRBD2	TRBV5-1	TRBJ2-3	CASSVERTSGSIPDTQYF
NA	TRBV7-3	TRBJ2-1	CASSRGLANEQFF
TRBD2	TRBV24-1	TRBJ2-1	CATSDSSGSGNEQFF
NA	TRBV28	TRBJ2-7	CASSFGGAREQYF
TRBD2	TRBV5-6	TRBJ2-1	CASSEIAGGREQFF
TRBD2	TRBV7-8	TRBJ2-3	CASKIGLAGGGDTQYF
NA	TRBV2	TRBJ2-7	CASSEESRAGTGYEQYF
TRBD2	TRBV24-1	TRBJ2-2	CATSDPGLDTGELFF
TRBD1	TRBV20-1	TRBJ2-5	CSARDRGQETQYF